This T cell receptor beta chain was identified in a study of blood T cell repertoires in COVID-19. Germline V CDR1 and CDR2: SGHTS, YDEGEE. The CDR3 is 15 residues long. V dropped 3 bases and J dropped 4 bases, with 16 bases sitting between them. Data came from immunoSEQ multiplex PCR; TCRdb stores just in-frame clones and leaves some out. Of 250,000 to 300,000 clones listed, 90% are singletons. This chain joins TRBV5-8 and TRBJ1-2; possibly TRBD1 for D (6 bases). Sequencing input: peripheral blood. The receptor's source is a woman in her sixties or seventies with COVID-19, enrolled during active disease. The DNA for the CDR3 is TGTGCCAGCAGCTCTCAGGGGAGACGGCCCTATGGCTACACCTTC. It codes for CASSSQGRRPYGYTF. Variable domain in full (rest from reference TRBV5-8 and TRBJ1-2): EAGVTQSPTHLIKTRGQQATLRCSPISGHTSVYWYQQALGLGLQFLLWYDEGEERNRGNFPPRFSGRQFPNYSSELNVNALELEDSALYLCASSSQGRRPYGYTFGSGTRLTVV.